One and the same sample provided the 32 T cell receptor beta chains below, sequenced in a study of T-cell reconstitution after alpha-beta-depleted transplantation in children. Unique molecular identifiers were used in preparing the TCRbeta library. TCRdb re-called the PCR reads with MiXCR, one entry per CDR3 protein. The data show about 830,000 distinct CDR3 sequences, 15% to 20% seen once. This specimen was PBMCs, mostly from graft donor cells, taken 360 days after TCRalphabeta/CD19-depleted stem cell transplant. All receptors come from a male patient between 10 and 17 years old who had a stem cell transplant for acute lymphoblastic leukemia, so the T cells may come from the graft donor.

This clonotype was picked up many times. V is TRBV29-1 and J is TRBJ2-3; a weak D match, TRBD2 (5 bases). CDR3 length: 12 residues. Germline V gives CDR1 SQVTM, CDR2 ANQGSEA. Between the trimmed V and J ends, which lost 7 bases and 4 bases, there was a span of 12 bases. The CDR3 sequence is CSASLGPDTQYF. CDR3 coding DNA: TGCAGCGCATCACTAGGTCCAGATACGCAGTATTTT.

This chain connects TRBV12-3 or TRBV12-4 to TRBJ2-1, with a tentative D call TRBD2 (6 bases). The CDR3 is 15 amino acids. Trimming removed 3 bases at V and 3 bases at J, with 12 bases between. In DNA, the CDR3 is TGTGCCAGCAGTTTCCCTAGCGCCTTCTACAATGAGCAGTTCTTC. It is translated as CASSFPSAFYNEQFF.

The V call is TRBV25-1, the J call TRBJ2-1, with 12 bases lining up with TRBD1. From germline, CDR1 is MGHDK and CDR2 SYGVNS. The length of the CDR3 is 15 residues. Unmatched junction bases numbered 4, after V lost 5 bases and J lost 5 bases. In DNA, the CDR3 is TGTGCCAGCAGTAAGGGACAGGGGGCTAACAATGAGCAGTTCTTC. Its translation is CASSKGQGANNEQFF.

A few counts support this clonotype. The rearrangement uses TRBV7-3 and TRBJ2-1, with 7 bases lining up with TRBD2. J was trimmed by 7 bases and V by 6 bases; bases with no gene match: 18. The CDR3 runs to 17 residues. Germline V gene data show CDR1 as SGHTA and CDR2 as FQGTGA. CDR3 residues: CASRGVGSRAGNNEQFF. The CDR3 nucleotides read TGTGCCAGCAGAGGTGTCGGCAGTCGAGCGGGAAATAATGAGCAGTTCTTC. The full variable domain, rest sourced from reference TRBV7-3 and TRBJ2-1, is GAGVSQTPSNKVTEKGKYVELRCDPISGHTALYWYRQSLGQGPEFLIYFQGTGAADDSGLPNDRFFAVRPEGSVSTLKIQRTERGDSAVYLCASRGVGSRAGNNEQFFGPGTRLTVL.

The rearrangement joins TRBV3-1 to TRBJ2-1; a weak D match, TRBD1 (7 bases). Germline CDR1 reads LGHDT; CDR2 reads YNNKEL (reference sequence). V lost 6 bases, J lost 10 bases, and 34 bases lay in between. The CDR3 has 19 residues. The CDR3 DNA is TGTGCCAGCAGTTTAGACTTTGGACGAGGAGGGGGCCTCCCTGGGGAGCAGTTCTTC. Residues: CASSLDFGRGGGLPGEQFF.

The genes are TRBV12-3 or TRBV12-4 and TRBJ1-5; 8 bases line up with TRBD1. V trimming: 7 bases; J trimming: 6 bases; junction bases outside the gene matches: 8. The CDR3 runs to 14 residues. DNA for the CDR3: TGTGCCAGCACCCAGGGGGCAGGGGCTCAGCCCCAGCATTTT. Translating gives CASTQGAGAQPQHF.

This clonotype was found a few times. This chain joins TRBV25-1 and TRBJ2-1; 9 nucleotides line up with TRBD1. Looked up from germline, CDR1 is MGHDK and CDR2 is SYGVNS. V lost 10 bases, J lost 3 bases, and 10 bases stayed unmatched. This CDR3 is built from 15 residues. The DNA of the CDR3 is TGTGCCACCCACCCCGACAGGGGGGGCTACAATGAGCAGTTCTTC. Protein sequence: CATHPDRGGYNEQFF.

The chain has TRBV19 and TRBJ1-5; D gene uncertain. The CDR3 is 14 amino acids. Germline CDR1 and CDR2: LNHDA and SQIVND (reference sequence). V was pared by 0 bases and J by 10 bases, with 13 bases between. CDR3 residues: CASSIDQETVPQHF. The CDR3 DNA reads as TGTGCCAGTAGTATAGATCAAGAGACTGTACCCCAGCATTTT.

This clonotype was seen a few times. V usage is TRBV12-3 or TRBV12-4 and J usage is TRBJ2-1; 9 positions agree with TRBD2. Germline trimming cut 5 bases from V and 5 bases from J; bases unmatched to any gene: 4. CDR3 size: 14 residues. CDR3 bases: TGTGCCAGCAGTGTCGCGGGAGGGCACAATGAGCAGTTCTTC. Translated: CASSVAGGHNEQFF.

This clonotype was seen only a few times. This chain links TRBV7-8 with TRBJ2-1; D may correspond to TRBD1 or TRBD2 (5 bases each). Between the trimmed V and J ends, which lost 6 bases and 0 bases, there was a span of 15 bases. The CDR3 has 16 residues. Germline CDR1 SGHVS, CDR2 FQNEAQ. This CDR3 reads CASSYWGSSSYNEQFF. In DNA, the CDR3 is TGTGCCAGCAGTTACTGGGGGTCGAGCTCCTACAATGAGCAGTTCTTC.

The rearrangement joins TRBV7-3 to TRBJ2-7; 10 bases line up with TRBD2. The CDR3 is made up of 15 amino acids. The germline V gene has CDR1 SGHTA and CDR2 FQGTGA. Trimming removed 5 bases from V and 4 bases from J; junction bases left unmatched: 8. The CDR3 is CASSPYPGLAYEQYF. CDR3 in DNA: TGTGCCAGCAGCCCCTACCCGGGACTAGCGTACGAGCAGTACTTC.

This clonotype was counted only a few times. The CDR3 protein is CASSLETGVSEAFF. CDR3 in DNA: TGTGCCAGCAGCTTAGAGACAGGGGTCTCTGAAGCTTTCTTT. The genes are TRBV7-3 and TRBJ1-1, with TRBD1 matching over 8 bases. Germline-derived CDR1 and CDR2 are SGHTA and FQGTGA. This CDR3 contains 14 residues. The V gene end was trimmed by 2 bases and the J gene end by 6 bases; junction bases not matched to a gene: 5. Complete variable domain (other parts from reference TRBV7-3 and TRBJ1-1): GAGVSQTPSNKVTEKGKYVELRCDPISGHTALYWYRQSLGQGPEFLIYFQGTGAADDSGLPNDRFFAVRPEGSVSTLKIQRTERGDSAVYLCASSLETGVSEAFFGQGTRLTVV.

This clonotype has a count of ten or more. The V and J genes are TRBV7-9 and TRBJ1-2, with D unresolved. Trimming removed 2 bases from V and 8 bases from J, with 9 bases in between. Germline assignment: CDR1 SEHNR and CDR2 FQNEAQ (reference sequence). This CDR3 has 12 amino acids. The CDR3 loop reads CASSLRGAGYTF. For the CDR3, the DNA is TGTGCCAGCAGCTTACGGGGAGCCGGCTACACCTTC.

In this sample, this clonotype turned up a few times. The chain is built from TRBV12-3 or TRBV12-4 and TRBJ2-2, with D perhaps given as TRBD1 or TRBD2 (5 bases each). V was trimmed by 4 bases and J by 11 bases, leaving 11 bases between them. This CDR3 has 12 amino acids. The CDR3: CASSSQRGELFF. In nucleotides, the CDR3 is TGTGCCAGCAGTTCCCAACGGGGCGAGCTGTTTTTT.

The table lists this clonotype with many counts. The V gene is TRBV4-1, the J gene TRBJ2-1; D is possibly TRBD2 (6 bases). Between the trimmed V and J ends, which lost 2 bases and 3 bases, there was a span of 14 bases. CDR3 length equals 16 residues. Germline V lookup: CDR1 MGHRA, CDR2 YSYEKL. CDR3 region: CASSQLPGVNYNEQFF. CDR3 DNA: TGCGCCAGCAGCCAACTTCCGGGAGTCAACTACAATGAGCAGTTCTTC.

This clonotype was counted between two and nine times. This chain uses TRBV3-1 with TRBJ2-4, with D possibly being TRBD1 (5 bases). The V gene lost 1 base and the J gene lost 3 bases, with 7 bases spanning the gap. Germline V lookup: CDR1 LGHDT, CDR2 YNNKEL (reference sequence). The CDR3 extends over 14 amino acids. The CDR3 nucleotides read TGTGCCAGCAGCCAAGTAGGGGACAAAAACATTCAGTACTTC. Translating it yields CASSQVGDKNIQYF.

The chain is built from TRBV20-1 and TRBJ2-1; weak D call: TRBD2 (6 bases). This CDR3 region has 16 residues. V shed 3 bases and J shed 1 base, with 16 bases lying between them. The germline gives CDR1 DFQATT, CDR2 SNEGSKA (reference sequence). The CDR3 DNA reads as TGCAGTGCTAGTGTTCGGCGCGGGATGTCCTACAATGAGCAGTTCTTC. This sequence encodes CSASVRRGMSYNEQFF.

The chain uses TRBV20-1 and TRBJ2-3; 8 bases align to TRBD2. Germline CDR1 and CDR2: DFQATT and SNEGSKA (reference sequence). This CDR3 spans 14 amino acids. CDR3 residues: CSPGGGPFTDTQYF. CDR3 nucleotides: TGCAGCCCGGGGGGGGGTCCTTTCACAGATACGCAGTATTTT.

CDR3 sequence (DNA): TGCGCCAGCAGGGCTGGCGGTCCCTCTGACGAGCAGTACTTC. Translation: CASRAGGPSDEQYF. This chain uses TRBV5-1 with TRBJ2-7; D uncertain. The CDR3 contains 14 residues. V lost 5 bases and J 5 bases, leaving 17 bases between the germline ends. CDR1 and CDR2 (germline): SGHRS, YFSETQ.

The chain uses TRBV7-9 and TRBJ1-1; D is unclear. The CDR3 runs to 14 residues. Trimming stripped 6 bases from V and 3 bases from J, with 14 bases between. Germline V lookup: CDR1 SEHNR, CDR2 FQNEAQ (reference sequence). CDR3 protein: CASRPGGTDTEAFF. As DNA, the CDR3 is TGTGCCAGCAGACCGGGCGGTACAGACACTGAAGCTTTCTTT.

The rearrangement joins TRBV27 to TRBJ2-2; D tentatively fits TRBD1 or TRBD2 (5 bases each). CDR3 size: 16 residues. From germline, CDR1 is MNHEY and CDR2 SMNVEV (reference sequence). V lost 5 bases to trimming and J lost 4 bases, with 17 bases between them. CDR3 nucleotide sequence: TGTGCCAGCAGTAAGCCGGGACCTTTTTCCACCGGGGAGCTGTTTTTT. This sequence encodes CASSKPGPFSTGELFF.

The gene calls are TRBV12-3 or TRBV12-4 and TRBJ2-1, with 12 bases fitting TRBD2. This CDR3 is built from 17 residues. Trimming at V came to 5 bases and at J to 3 bases, leaving 8 bases not matched to a gene. CDR3 coding DNA: TGTGCCAGCAGTGACAGACTAGCGGGAGAAAACTACAATGAGCAGTTCTTC. As protein: CASSDRLAGENYNEQFF.

This clonotype was detected a few times. The chain carries TRBV6-1 and TRBJ2-1, with 7 bases fitting TRBD2. Germline CDR1 MNHNS, CDR2 SASEGT. V lost 9 bases and J lost 10; bases outside the gene matches: 15. This CDR3 is built from 14 residues. The CDR3 loop reads CASRSGGSASEQFF. The CDR3 nucleotides are TGTGCCAGTAGATCGGGGGGTTCCGCATCCGAGCAGTTCTTC.

The chain recombines TRBV7-9 with TRBJ2-7; a possible D gene is TRBD2 (6 bases). The V gene's germline CDR1 is SEHNR and CDR2 FQNEAQ (reference sequence). Trimming left V 4 bases short and J 0 bases short, with 10 bases between. This CDR3 has 14 residues. DNA of the CDR3: TGTGCCAGCAGCTCTGGACTAATCTCCTACGAGCAGTACTTC. Residues: CASSSGLISYEQYF. Full variable domain (outside the CDR3, taken from reference TRBV7-9 and TRBJ2-7): DTGVSQNPRHKITKRGQNVTFRCDPISEHNRLYWYRQTLGQGPEFLTYFQNEAQLEKSRLLSDRFSAERPKGSFSTLEIQRTEQGDSAMYLCASSSGLISYEQYFGPGTRLTVT.

V is TRBV28 and J is TRBJ1-5; D unresolved. The CDR3 is made up of 14 amino acids. CDR1 MDHEN and CDR2 SYDVKM come from the germline V gene. The V gene lost 7 bases and the J gene lost 7 bases, with 17 bases spanning the gap. CDR3 protein: CASTTWALSQPQHF. The CDR3 DNA follows: TGTGCCAGCACCACATGGGCTCTTAGCCAGCCCCAGCATTTT. The variable domain in full, with the rest retrieved from reference TRBV28 and TRBJ1-5, is DVKVTQSSRYLVKRTGEKVFLECVQDMDHENMFWYRQDPGLGLRLIYFSYDVKMKEKGDIPEGYSVSREKKERFSLILESASTNQTSMYLCASTTWALSQPQHFGDGTRLSIL.

DNA for the CDR3: TGTGCCAGCTCACCACAGGGTCGTGGCAAAAACATTCAGTACTTC. This sequence encodes CASSPQGRGKNIQYF. The chain couples TRBV18 to TRBJ2-4; D not certain. V was cut by 1 base and J by 3 bases, with 10 bases left in between. Germline CDR1 and CDR2: KGHSH and LQKENI. The CDR3 loop spans 15 amino acids.

Ten or more counts support this clonotype. This chain joins TRBV7-9 and TRBJ2-5; no clear D gene. V gave up 1 base and J gave up 5 bases, with 11 bases separating them. Germline V gives CDR1 SEHNR, CDR2 FQNEAQ (reference sequence). The CDR3 loop spans 14 amino acids. CDR3 DNA: TGTGCCAGCAGCTTAGGGTCTTGGGATGAGACCCAGTACTTC. This codes for CASSLGSWDETQYF.

This rearrangement joins TRBV5-1 to TRBJ2-2; D possibly corresponds to TRBD1 (6 bases). This CDR3 contains 18 residues. Germline V gene lookup returns CDR1 SGHRS and CDR2 YFSETQ. With 3 bases removed from V and 1 base from J, the gap between germline ends came to 19 bases. The DNA for the CDR3 is TGCGCCAGCAGCTGGGGGACAAGAAGGGCGGTGAACACCGGGGAGCTGTTTTTT. This translates into CASSWGTRRAVNTGELFF. Full variable domain (remainder filled in from reference TRBV5-1 and TRBJ2-2): KAGVTQTPRYLIKTRGQQVTLSCSPISGHRSVSWYQQTPGQGLQFLFEYFSETQRNKGNFPGRFSGRQFSNSRSEMNVSTLELGDSALYLCASSWGTRRAVNTGELFFGEGSRLTVL.

This clonotype was detected a few times. The gene calls are TRBV29-1 and TRBJ1-4; D might be TRBD1 (5 bases). The CDR3 length is 13 residues. Trimming pared 6 bases from V and 7 bases from J, leaving 15 bases between. CDR1 and CDR2 from the germline V gene are SQVTM and ANQGSEA. CDR3 sequence: CSVSPGRSEKLFF. The CDR3 DNA sequence: TGCAGCGTCTCTCCGGGACGGTCTGAAAAACTGTTTTTT. Full variable domain (outside the CDR3, taken from reference TRBV29-1 and TRBJ1-4): SAVISQKPSRDICQRGTSLTIQCQVDSQVTMMFWYRQQPGQSLTLIATANQGSEATYESGFVIDKFPISRPNLTFSTLTVSNMSPEDSSIYLCSVSPGRSEKLFFGSGTQLSVL.

V usage is TRBV7-8 and J usage is TRBJ1-5; weak D call: TRBD1 (5 bases). CDR1 SGHVS and CDR2 FQNEAQ come from the germline V gene. The CDR3 is made up of 15 amino acids. V was pared by 1 base and J by 8 bases, with 15 bases between. The CDR3 spells CASSLGGAALKPQHF. CDR3 sequence (DNA): TGTGCCAGCAGCTTAGGTGGGGCAGCGCTTAAGCCCCAGCATTTT.

The V and J genes are TRBV18 and TRBJ2-1; D perhaps matches TRBD2 (5 bases). Germline-derived CDR1 and CDR2 are KGHSH and LQKENI. V lost 6 bases to trimming and J lost 5 bases, with 14 bases between them. CDR3 size: 14 residues. The chain's CDR3 is CASSRKGADNEQFF. The CDR3 region has the DNA TGTGCCAGCTCCCGGAAGGGAGCAGACAATGAGCAGTTCTTC.

V gene TRBV4-2 combines with J gene TRBJ2-5; D is possibly TRBD1 (5 bases). The germline CDR1 and CDR2 sequences are LGHNA and YNFKEQ. V was shortened by 2 bases and J by 1 base, with 11 bases between the two germline ends. The CDR3 has 15 residues. CDR3 sequence (DNA): TGTGCCAGCAGCCAAAGGGGTACAGTCCAAGAGACCCAGTACTTC. Protein sequence: CASSQRGTVQETQYF.